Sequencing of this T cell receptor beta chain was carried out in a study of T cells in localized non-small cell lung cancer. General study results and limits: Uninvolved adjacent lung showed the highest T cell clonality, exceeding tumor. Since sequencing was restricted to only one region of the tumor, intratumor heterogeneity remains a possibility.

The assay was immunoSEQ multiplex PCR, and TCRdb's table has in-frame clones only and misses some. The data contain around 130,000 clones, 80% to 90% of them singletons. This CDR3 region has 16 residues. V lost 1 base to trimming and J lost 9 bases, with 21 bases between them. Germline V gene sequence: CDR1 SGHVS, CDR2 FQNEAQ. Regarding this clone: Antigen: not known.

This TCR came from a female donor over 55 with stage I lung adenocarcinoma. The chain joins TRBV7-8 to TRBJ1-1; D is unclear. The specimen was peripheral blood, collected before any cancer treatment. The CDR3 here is CASSLGVNSAAGQAFF. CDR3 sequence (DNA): TGTGCCAGCAGCTTAGGGGTGAATTCGGCGGCAGGCCAAGCTTTCTTT. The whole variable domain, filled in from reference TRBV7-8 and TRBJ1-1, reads GAGVSQSPRYKVAKRGQDVALRCDPISGHVSLFWYQQALGQGPEFLTYFQNEAQLDKSGLPSDRFFAERPEGSVSTLKIQRTQQEDSAVYLCASSLGVNSAAGQAFFGQGTRLTVV.